Sequencing of this T cell receptor beta chain was carried out in a study of cytomegalovirus exposure and HLA in healthy donors. About this clone: The antigen is unknown.

Germline CDR1 GTSNPN, CDR2 SVGIG (reference sequence). The V end was cut by 5 bases, the J end by 1 base, with 14 bases between. This CDR3 is built from 14 residues. General study findings and limits: The study listed around 150 cytomegalovirus-associated TCR beta chains. Reported performance of the classifier showed diagnosis of cytomegalovirus status with high specificity and sensitivity.

Using immunoSEQ multiplex PCR, the repertoire was profiled, and TCRdb retains in-frame clones only, with some absent. The table has a few hundred thousand clones, roughly 87% seen once; the top ten hold about 12%. The study drew the donors from its approximately 110-subject validation cohort, separate from the approximately 700-subject first cohort. This rearrangement joins TRBV30 to TRBJ2-5; D may be TRBD1 (5 bases). The TCR was taken from a man between 18 and 35 years old in good health and CMV-seropositive. Specimen: PBMCs. The CDR3 DNA reads as TGTGCCTGGCAGGGATTTAGGCTCCAAGAGACCCAGTACTTC. This encodes CAWQGFRLQETQYF.